The 21 T cell receptor beta chains given below trace back to one sample, sequenced in a study of blood T cells in healthy people across ages (dated by TCRdb to between 2014 and 2017). The method was 5' RACE. Sequencing was carried out with an Illumina HiSeq 2500. The second PCR ran for about 6 to 12 cycles and used a J-beta primer mix along with a sample-barcoded 5' primer. The public reads were run again by TCRdb, first through fastp at Q25 and then through MiXCR, and only productive beta chains were kept. Here each entry gathers all rows of one CDR3 protein and keeps the most common genes and DNA. This sample holds around 990,000 distinct CDR3 sequences; 35% to 45% were observed only once. The leading ten clones occupy about an eighth of the sample. Sequenced sample: blood. The origin of the receptors is a man aged 18 to 30 in good health.

This chain uses TRBV6-2 or TRBV6-3 with TRBJ2-3, with a tentative D call TRBD2 (5 bases). Deletions cut 6 bases from V and 6 bases from J, with 10 bases between. The CDR3 has 12 amino acids. Germline V gene sequence: CDR1 MNHEY, CDR2 SVGEGT. The CDR3 DNA sequence: TGTGCCAGCAGGCTTAGCGACGATACGCAGTATTTT. As protein: CASRLSDDTQYF.

The chain employs TRBV14 and TRBJ2-5; D is unresolved. CDR1 and CDR2 (germline): SGHDN, FVKESK. The germline V and J ends were trimmed by 1 base and 11 bases, with 8 bases remaining between them. The CDR3 sequence is 11 residues long. The CDR3 nucleotides are TGTGCCAGCAGCCAAGGTTATCGGCAGTACTTC. Amino acids: CASSQGYRQYF.

This chain uses TRBV16 with TRBJ1-5, with TRBD1 matching 7 bases. The J segment lost 2 bases and the V segment lost 2 bases, leaving 9 bases of the junction unmatched. The CDR3 is 17 amino acids. Germline CDR1 KGHSY, CDR2 FQNENV. The CDR3: CASSQGWTGTGNQPQHF. CDR3 DNA: TGTGCCAGCAGCCAAGGCTGGACCGGGACAGGCAATCAGCCCCAGCATTTT.

This chain uses TRBV27 with TRBJ1-2; 10 bases line up with TRBD1. CDR1 is MNHEY and CDR2 is SMNVEV in the germline V gene (reference sequence). The V segment lost 3 bases and the J segment 6 bases; nucleotides outside the gene matches: 10. The CDR3 is 16 residues long. CDR3 residues: CASSFEGTGEGDGYTF. CDR3 DNA: TGTGCCAGCAGTTTTGAAGGGACAGGGGAAGGTGATGGCTACACCTTC.

V gene TRBV4-2 combines with J gene TRBJ2-1; TRBD2 matches at 10 bases. After removal of 0 bases from V and 2 bases from J, the junction contained 10 bases not matched to a gene. CDR1 is LGHNA and CDR2 is YNFKEQ in the germline V gene. CDR3 length: 19 residues. The DNA of the CDR3 is TGTGCCAGCAGCCAAGATTCGTCACTAGCGGGGATTACCTACAATGAGCAGTTCTTC. Encoded protein: CASSQDSSLAGITYNEQFF.

This clonotype was counted between two and nine times. The CDR3 reads CASSEAGGKNEQFF. The CDR3 DNA reads TGTGCCAGCAGTGAAGCGGGGGGGAAGAATGAGCAGTTCTTC. This chain joins TRBV2 and TRBJ2-1; 7 nucleotides line up with TRBD2. After removal of 0 bases from V and 7 bases from J, the junction contained 3 bases not matched to a gene. There are 14 residues in the CDR3. Germline V gives CDR1 SNHLY, CDR2 FYNNEI.

V and J are TRBV7-3 and TRBJ2-1; no firm D call. The CDR3 contains 12 residues. From germline, CDR1 is SGHTA and CDR2 FQGTGA. V lost 3 bases and J 5 bases, leaving 5 bases between the germline ends. In nucleotides, the CDR3 is TGTGCCAGCAGCTTCCCGGACAATGAGCAGTTCTTC. This sequence encodes CASSFPDNEQFF. Together with reference TRBV7-3 and TRBJ2-1, the CDR3 gives the full variable domain: GAGVSQTPSNKVTEKGKYVELRCDPISGHTALYWYRQSLGQGPEFLIYFQGTGAADDSGLPNDRFFAVRPEGSVSTLKIQRTERGDSAVYLCASSFPDNEQFFGPGTRLTVL.

This clonotype was counted between two and nine times. CDR3 sequence (DNA): TGTGCCAGCAGGGCGGACCATGGCTACACCTTC. The encoded protein is CASRADHGYTF. V and J are TRBV6-1 and TRBJ1-2; D gene unclear. The CDR3 runs 11 residues. CDR1 and CDR2 (germline): MNHNS, SASEGT. The ends were cut back, 6 bases at V and 6 bases at J, with 8 bases in the middle.

With regard to this clonotype: Its ends do not fully match the called genes, so a read error is possible. The chain links TRBV14 to TRBJ1-4; D gene uncertain. The CDR3 has 13 residues. Germline CDR1 is SGHDN and CDR2 is FVKESK. CDR3 in DNA: TGTGCCAGCAGCCAAGTATCTAGGAAAAAACCGTTTTTT. Translated, it gives CASSQVSRKKPFF.

The CDR3 protein is CASSQVTPLGYTF. CDR3 nucleotides: TGCGCCAGCAGCCAAGTAACCCCGTTGGGCTACACCTTC. The V gene is TRBV4-1, the J gene TRBJ1-2; D is uncertain. The CDR3 covers 13 residues. Trimming removed 1 base at V and 8 bases at J, with 11 bases between. CDR1 is MGHRA and CDR2 is YSYEKL in the germline V gene.

The V call is TRBV5-1, the J call TRBJ2-3; perhaps D is TRBD1 or TRBD2 (5 bases each). V was pared by 4 bases and J by 6 bases, with 24 bases between. CDR1 is SGHRS, CDR2 YFSETQ, per germline. CDR3 size: 17 residues. CDR3 sequence reads: CASSLARDGSNMDTQYF. DNA for the CDR3: TGCGCCAGCAGCCTAGCCCGGGACGGATCTAATATGGATACGCAGTATTTT.

This clonotype turned up a few times. The chain is built from TRBV12-3 or TRBV12-4 and TRBJ1-5; 7 bases map to TRBD1. Unmatched junction bases numbered 9, after V lost 2 bases and J lost 2 bases. CDR3 length equals 17 residues. CDR3 region: CASSLIVTGEGNQPQHF. The CDR3 DNA is TGTGCCAGCAGTTTAATAGTTACAGGGGAAGGCAATCAGCCCCAGCATTTT.

The genes are TRBV10-3 and TRBJ1-2, with a tentative D call TRBD1 (5 bases). V was pared by 7 bases and J by 2 bases, with 8 bases between. Germline CDR1 reads ENHRY; CDR2 reads SYGVKD. The CDR3 extends over 12 amino acids. CDR3 in DNA: TGTGCCATCACTTCAGGGAACTATGGCTACACCTTC. It codes for CAITSGNYGYTF.

The V and J genes are TRBV3-1 and TRBJ2-2; D gene ambiguous. The CDR3 is made up of 13 amino acids. V shed 1 base and J shed 6 bases, with 6 bases lying between them. Germline V gene lookup returns CDR1 LGHDT and CDR2 YNNKEL (reference sequence). CDR3: CASSQVSAGELFF. CDR3 sequence (DNA): TGTGCCAGCAGCCAAGTCTCAGCCGGGGAGCTGTTTTTT.

This clonotype appeared a few times. V usage is TRBV13 and J usage is TRBJ2-7; D possibly corresponds to TRBD1 (7 bases). The germline gives CDR1 PRHDT, CDR2 FYEKMQ (reference sequence). The V and J ends lost 4 bases and 0 bases respectively, with 22 bases between them. The CDR3 has 18 amino acids. The CDR3 loop is CASSSGGPHANSSYEQYF. The CDR3 coding sequence is TGTGCCAGCAGCTCAGGGGGGCCTCACGCCAATAGCTCCTACGAGCAGTACTTC.

The chain recombines TRBV6-2 or TRBV6-3 with TRBJ1-1; D unresolved. Germline V gives CDR1 MNHEY, CDR2 SVGEGT. The CDR3 runs 13 residues. Trimming left V 7 bases short and J 0 bases short, with 9 bases between. CDR3: CASITIMNTEAFF. CDR3 sequence (DNA): TGTGCCAGCATCACGATTATGAACACTGAAGCTTTCTTT.

J is TRBJ2-4 and V is TRBV30; D is possibly TRBD2 (6 bases). Germline CDR1 reads GTSNPN; CDR2 reads SVGIG (reference sequence). The V end lost 4 bases, the J end lost 1 base, and 17 bases lay between the germline ends. The CDR3 spans 16 residues. CDR3 in amino acids: CAWNGGRTGAKNIQYF. The DNA for the CDR3 is TGTGCCTGGAACGGGGGTAGGACTGGGGCCAAAAACATTCAGTACTTC.

For this clonotype: A read error may produce the germline difference seen at one junction end. The rearrangement joins TRBV4-2 to TRBJ2-7; D unclear. Germline assignment: CDR1 LGHNA and CDR2 YNFKEQ. The CDR3 has 13 amino acids. CDR3: CANSQSNGYEQYF. CDR3 nucleotide sequence: TGTGCCAACAGCCAATCTAACGGCTACGAGCAGTACTTC.

This clonotype was detected only once. The chain employs TRBV12-3 or TRBV12-4 and TRBJ1-4, with D possibly being TRBD1 (5 bases). Trimming stripped 4 bases from V and 12 bases from J, with 15 bases between. This CDR3 comprises 13 residues. CDR3: CASSWTGLGELFF. The CDR3 DNA is TGTGCCAGCAGTTGGACGGGTCTGGGGGAACTGTTTTTT.

The chain links TRBV7-9 to TRBJ1-2; the D gene is possibly TRBD1 (5 bases). This CDR3 contains 12 residues. V dropped 5 bases and J dropped 8 bases, with 12 bases sitting between them. The V gene's germline CDR1 is SEHNR and CDR2 FQNEAQ (reference sequence). The CDR3 sequence is CASSPVGQGYTF. In nucleotides, the CDR3 is TGTGCCAGCAGCCCAGTGGGGCAAGGCTACACCTTC.

This clonotype has a count of ten or more. The V call is TRBV4-3, the J call TRBJ1-4; no reliable D call. Germline V gene lookup returns CDR1 LGHNA and CDR2 YSLEER. Trimming took 0 bases from V and 5 from J, leaving 10 bases between them. The CDR3 is 15 amino acids. CDR3 loop: CASSQDVYGNEKLFF. In nucleotides, the CDR3 is TGCGCCAGCAGCCAAGATGTCTACGGGAATGAAAAACTGTTTTTT.